The 17 T cell receptor beta chains listed next were all sequenced from one sample in a study of chemoradiotherapy in HPV16-positive cancers. Clones were read by immunoSEQ multiplex PCR, and TCRdb kept only the in-frame ones, dropping some. Of roughly 8,300 clones detected, roughly four fifths appear once; the ten largest clones hold 7.4%. Specimen collection occurred from a patient who underwent chemoradiotherapy. The receptors were gathered from a human donor with HPV-associated anogenital cancer.

The V and J genes are TRBV9 and TRBJ2-7; D is unclear. Trimming left V 0 bases short and J 0 bases short, with 13 bases between. Germline V CDR1 and CDR2: SGDLS, YYNGEE. The CDR3 consists of 16 residues. The CDR3 nucleotides read TGTGCCAGCAGCGTAGAGGTTGGTGGCAGCTCCTACGAGCAGTACTTC. As protein: CASSVEVGGSSYEQYF.

Here the CDR3 DNA reads TGTGCCAGCAGGTCGCTAGAGGAGGATAACTATGGCTACACCTTC. Encoded protein: CASRSLEEDNYGYTF. The chain uses TRBV7-9 and TRBJ1-2; D not certain. Trimming removed 6 bases from V and 1 base from J, with 15 bases in between. The CDR3 totals 15 residues. Germline lookup yields CDR1 SEHNR and CDR2 FQNEAQ (reference sequence).

The chain joins TRBV6-6 to TRBJ1-2; TRBD1 aligns across 8 bases. V lost 6 bases and J lost 3; bases outside the gene matches: 6. This CDR3 contains 14 residues. Per germline, CDR1 MNHNY and CDR2 SVGAGI (reference sequence). The CDR3 DNA follows: TGTGCCAGCAGGGGGGACAGGCGGCACTATGGCTACACCTTC. Protein: CASRGDRRHYGYTF.

This clone has only a few counts. The J gene is TRBJ1-2, the V gene TRBV2; 7 bases align to TRBD1. The germline V gene has CDR1 SNHLY and CDR2 FYNNEI. Losses at the gene ends were 3 bases for V and 5 bases for J; bases not matched to a gene: 6. The length of the CDR3 is 14 residues. In DNA, the CDR3 is TGTGCCAGCAGTGACAGGGGGAGAGAGTATGGCTACACCTTC. Its protein product is CASSDRGREYGYTF.

In this sample, this clone turned up once. CDR3 region: CASSPAVGHPVITF. The CDR3 DNA is TGTGCCAGCAGCCCAGCGGTGGGGCACCCAGTCATCACCTTC. The chain couples TRBV5-6 to TRBJ1-2; a weak D match, TRBD1 (5 bases). Deletions cut 4 bases from V and 13 bases from J, with 23 bases between. Germline-derived CDR1 and CDR2 are SGHDT and YYEEEE. This CDR3 comprises 14 residues.

V usage is TRBV6-1 and J usage is TRBJ1-2, with 10 bases lining up with TRBD1. Germline V CDR1 and CDR2: MNHNS, SASEGT. V gave up 7 bases and J gave up 7 bases; unmatched junction bases: 12. The CDR3 totals 15 residues. CDR3 amino acids: CASITGTGAVRGYTF. The CDR3 nucleotides are TGTGCCAGCATTACCGGGACAGGGGCCGTCCGTGGCTACACCTTC.

The chain recombines TRBV4-2 with TRBJ1-6, with no clear D. The CDR3 is made up of 17 amino acids. CDR1 is LGHNA and CDR2 is YNFKEQ in the germline V gene. V lost 0 bases and J 7 bases, leaving 16 bases between the germline ends. This CDR3 is CASSQEPRAPRNSPLHF. CDR3 coding DNA: TGTGCCAGCAGCCAAGAACCCCGAGCACCGAGGAATTCACCCCTCCACTTT.

The V and J genes are TRBV5-6 and TRBJ1-2; D ambiguous. Trimming stripped 0 bases from V and 6 bases from J, with 12 bases between. Germline lookup yields CDR1 SGHDT and CDR2 YYEEEE. The length of the CDR3 is 14 residues. The CDR3 loop reads CASSLVRGLDGYTF. For the CDR3, the DNA is TGTGCCAGCAGCTTGGTTCGGGGATTGGATGGCTACACCTTC.

Written as DNA, the CDR3 is TGTGCCAGCAGCGACTATCCTCAGAACGCGAACACCGGGGAGCTGTTTTTT. This codes for CASSDYPQNANTGELFF. The chain recombines TRBV7-6 with TRBJ2-2, with D possibly TRBD2 on 5 matching bases. Germline CDR1 SGHVS, CDR2 FNYEAQ. CDR3 length equals 17 residues. The ends were cut back, 5 bases at V and 0 bases at J, with 16 bases in the middle.

This clone was picked up one time. The chain has TRBV30 and TRBJ1-3; no clear D. Trimming pared 1 base from V and 3 bases from J, leaving 13 bases between. Germline CDR1 GTSNPN, CDR2 SVGIG (reference sequence). There are 15 residues in the CDR3. CDR3 sequence: CAWSGVGRVGNTIYF. CDR3 nucleotides: TGTGCCTGGAGTGGGGTCGGGCGGGTTGGAAACACCATATATTTT.

V gene TRBV11-1 combines with J gene TRBJ1-3, with TRBD1 matching 9 bases. Germline CDR1 reads SGHAT; CDR2 reads FQDESV (reference sequence). This CDR3 is built from 15 residues. V was pared by 5 bases and J by 2 bases, with 4 bases of the junction left unmatched. This CDR3 reads CASSSTGGTGNTIYF. The CDR3 nucleotides read TGTGCCAGCAGCAGCACAGGGGGCACTGGAAACACCATATATTTT.

The chain carries TRBV11-2 and TRBJ1-1; 7 bases align to TRBD1. Germline-derived CDR1 and CDR2 are SGHAT and FQNNGV. V was clipped by 3 bases and J by 11 bases; unmatched bases: 6. This CDR3 spans 12 amino acids. CDR3 in amino acids: CASSFQTGKAFF. CDR3 nucleotides: TGTGCCAGCAGCTTCCAGACAGGGAAGGCTTTCTTT.

The chain joins TRBV7-9 to TRBJ2-2, with TRBD2 matching 12 bases. The germline V gene encodes CDR1 SEHNR and CDR2 FQNEAQ (reference sequence). The CDR3 runs to 16 residues. The trim removed 6 bases at V and 5 bases at J, leaving 7 bases unmatched. The CDR3: CASSSTGTSGTGELFF. The DNA for the CDR3 is TGTGCCAGCAGTTCTACCGGGACTAGCGGGACCGGGGAGCTGTTTTTT.

The gene calls are TRBV28 and TRBJ2-7; D not certain. Trimming took off 7 bases at V and 3 bases at J, with 13 bases between the two ends. The CDR3 loop spans 13 amino acids. The germline V gene has CDR1 MDHEN and CDR2 SYDVKM. This CDR3 reads CASTPNSLYEQYF. The DNA for the CDR3 is TGTGCCAGCACCCCCAACAGCCTCTACGAGCAGTACTTC.

The gene calls are TRBV30 and TRBJ1-1; maybe TRBD1 (6 bases). CDR3 length: 16 amino acids. Germline loops: CDR1 GTSNPN, CDR2 SVGIG (reference sequence). The ends were cut back, 6 bases at V and 0 bases at J, with 20 bases in the middle. The CDR3 DNA reads TGTGCCTGCCAGATCGGACAGCGGGGAGTGAACACTGAAGCTTTCTTT. It specifies CACQIGQRGVNTEAFF. Supplemented by reference TRBV30 and TRBJ1-1, the full variable domain reads SQTIHQWPATLVQPVGSPLSLECTVEGTSNPNLYWYRQAAGRGLQLLFYSVGIGQISSEVPQNLSASRPQDRQFILSSKKLLLSDSGFYLCACQIGQRGVNTEAFFGQGTRLTVV.

The genes are TRBV28 and TRBJ2-4; D gene uncertain. Trimming stripped 3 bases from V and 0 bases from J, with 15 bases between. Per the germline V gene, CDR1 is MDHEN and CDR2 is SYDVKM. The CDR3 extends over 17 amino acids. The CDR3 bases are TGTGCCAGCAGTTTGGCCCTACACAGAGTAGCCAAAAACATTCAGTACTTC. The encoded protein is CASSLALHRVAKNIQYF.

This clone was observed a handful of times. This chain connects TRBV27 to TRBJ1-6; D uncertain. This CDR3 comprises 15 residues. The V gene lost 8 bases and the J gene lost 5 bases, with 16 bases spanning the gap. The V gene's germline CDR1 is MNHEY and CDR2 SMNVEV (reference sequence). DNA for the CDR3: TGTGCCAGCGCCTTCTCGCCGGGTAATAATTCACCCCTCCACTTT. Translating gives CASAFSPGNNSPLHF.